This section outlines one T cell receptor (beta chain) sequence together with its context. Its specificity is unknown. The sample is drawn from a study of shared clonotypes between healthy human individuals. The wider study: Used for every donor were three CD4 naive, three CD4 memory, two CD8 naive and one CD8 memory plate. Broader study findings: An anticipated effect of sequencing depth on clonotype sharing among donors was recognized.

Investigators spread the genomic DNA of each subset evenly over several immunoSEQ plates. Sequencing was performed with immunoSEQ multiplex PCR; in TCRdb, only in-frame clones are kept and a portion is missing. This table has about 2.5 million clones, 92% appearing once. Germline-derived CDR1 and CDR2 are LNHDA and SQIVND (reference sequence). This CDR3 region has 15 residues. V was pared by 5 bases and J by 7 bases, with 9 bases of the junction left unmatched. Investigators divided CD4+ cells into CD45RA+ naive and CD45RA-negative memory subsets. The chain uses TRBV19 and TRBJ1-4, with 8 positions matching TRBD1. Sequenced input: naive CD4+ T cells from PBMCs. Subset: CD45RA+ positively selected. This clonotype originated in a young man in good health. Some clones in this sample may be carry-over from other donors' samples. CDR3 sequence (DNA): TGTGCCAGTAGTCCCTACAGGGGGACGAGTGAAAAACTGTTTTTT. Protein product: CASSPYRGTSEKLFF.